The 31 T cell receptor beta chains in this list originate from one sample, sequenced in a study of OX40 agonist ivuxolimab in advanced cancers. The protocol was immunoSEQ multiplex PCR, while the TCRdb copy is restricted to in-frame clones and leaves out a portion. Of about 59,000 clones listed, 92% are singletons. The specimen comprised CD4+ or CD8+ T cells sorted from blood, sampled in a trial of the OX40 agonist ivuxolimab. Receptors originate from an adult with an advanced solid tumor such as melanoma, head and neck, liver or kidney cancer.

The V and J genes are TRBV13 and TRBJ2-3; D is unresolved. V gave up 1 base and J gave up 1 base, with 6 bases separating them. Per germline, CDR1 PRHDT and CDR2 FYEKMQ (reference sequence). This CDR3 is 14 amino acids long. CDR3 protein: CASSLEEGTDTQYF. The CDR3 bases are TGTGCCAGCAGCTTAGAAGAGGGCACAGATACGCAGTATTTT.

The chain combines TRBV6-6 with TRBJ1-5; the D is unclear. CDR3 length equals 12 residues. The V gene lost 7 bases and the J gene lost 0 bases, with 4 bases spanning the gap. Per the germline V gene, CDR1 is MNHNY and CDR2 is SVGAGI (reference sequence). This CDR3 reads CASMDSNQPQHF. CDR3 coding DNA: TGTGCCAGCATGGATAGCAATCAGCCCCAGCATTTT.

V gene TRBV6-5 combines with J gene TRBJ1-5; D call uncertain. Germline V gene sequence: CDR1 MNHEY, CDR2 SVGAGI. The CDR3 extends over 14 amino acids. V was trimmed by 0 bases and J by 7 bases, leaving 10 bases between them. As DNA, the CDR3 is TGTGCCAGCAGTTACTCGGAGGGAGACCAGCCCCAGCATTTT. Translated: CASSYSEGDQPQHF.

The chain is built from TRBV30 and TRBJ1-1, with unresolved D. The CDR3 has 11 amino acids. CDR1 is GTSNPN, CDR2 SVGIG, per germline (reference sequence). The V end was cut by 0 bases, the J end by 8 bases, with 7 bases between. The CDR3 bases are TGTGCCTGGAGTGTGTGGGAGGAAGCTTTCTTT. Encoded protein: CAWSVWEEAFF. The full variable domain, with the rest looked up from reference TRBV30 and TRBJ1-1, is SQTIHQWPATLVQPVGSPLSLECTVEGTSNPNLYWYRQAAGRGLQLLFYSVGIGQISSEVPQNLSASRPQDRQFILSSKKLLLSDSGFYLCAWSVWEEAFFGQGTRLTVV.

This clone was seen a few times. J is TRBJ1-1 and V is TRBV4-1, with a weak D call TRBD1 (5 bases). Trimming removed 1 base from V and 5 bases from J, with 11 bases in between. Germline V gene data show CDR1 as MGHRA and CDR2 as YSYEKL. The CDR3 is made up of 14 amino acids. Here the CDR3 reads CASSQVSRGTEAFF. The CDR3 nucleotides read TGCGCCAGCAGCCAAGTTAGTAGGGGAACTGAAGCTTTCTTT.

The chain links TRBV9 to TRBJ1-2; D possibly corresponds to TRBD1 (5 bases). In germline, CDR1 is SGDLS, CDR2 YYNGEE. V lost 4 bases and J lost 2, with 15 bases in between. The CDR3 sequence is 15 residues long. The CDR3 spells CASSKSRDLNYGYTF. The CDR3 DNA reads TGTGCCAGCAGCAAATCCAGGGACCTGAACTATGGCTACACCTTC.

This chain uses TRBV7-6 with TRBJ2-1; D is uncertain. The CDR3 is 17 amino acids. The V gene lost 5 bases and the J gene lost 2 bases, with 19 bases spanning the gap. CDR1 is SGHVS, CDR2 FNYEAQ, per germline. The CDR3 region has the DNA TGTGCCAGCAGCCTTCATCCGGGCGGAACCGCCTACAATGAGCAGTTCTTC. It translates to CASSLHPGGTAYNEQFF.

V usage is TRBV6-5 and J usage is TRBJ2-1, with 7 bases lining up with TRBD2. Germline CDR1 MNHEY, CDR2 SVGAGI. The V segment lost 2 bases and the J segment 5 bases; nucleotides outside the gene matches: 9. The CDR3 is 16 amino acids. The CDR3 coding sequence is TGTGCCAGCAGTTACCTAGCGGAGGTCCCTCACAATGAGCAGTTCTTC. Its protein product is CASSYLAEVPHNEQFF.

The rearrangement joins TRBV6-6 to TRBJ1-5, with D maybe TRBD1 (6 bases). The CDR3 consists of 15 residues. V was clipped by 6 bases and J by 0 bases, with 12 bases between them. Germline CDR1 reads MNHNY; CDR2 reads SVGAGI (reference sequence). DNA for the CDR3: TGTGCCAGCAGCCTACAGGGCGGTAGCAATCAGCCCCAGCATTTT. This translates into CASSLQGGSNQPQHF.

This chain connects TRBV11-2 to TRBJ2-2, with D unclear. The CDR3 runs 11 residues. V dropped 4 bases and J dropped 9 bases, with 6 bases sitting between them. Germline V gene data show CDR1 as SGHAT and CDR2 as FQNNGV. The CDR3 protein is CASSYGRELFF. The CDR3 bases are TGTGCCAGCAGCTACGGAAGGGAGCTGTTTTTT.

This clone was seen only once. The CDR3: CASSIFGTGYEQYF. For the CDR3, the DNA is TGTGCCAGTAGTATTTTTGGGACTGGGTACGAGCAGTACTTC. The chain is built from TRBV19 and TRBJ2-7; a weak D match, TRBD2 (6 bases). V was cut by 3 bases and J by 4 bases, with 13 bases left in between. Germline V gives CDR1 LNHDA, CDR2 SQIVND (reference sequence). This CDR3 has 14 residues. The full variable domain, with the rest looked up from reference TRBV19 and TRBJ2-7, is DGGITQSPKYLFRKEGQNVTLSCEQNLNHDAMYWYRQDPGQGLRLIYYSQIVNDFQKGDIAEGYSVSREKKESFPLTVTSAQKNPTAFYLCASSIFGTGYEQYFGPGTRLTVT.

The chain uses TRBV9 and TRBJ2-1; perhaps D is TRBD1 or TRBD2 (5 bases each). Trimming removed 3 bases from V and 6 bases from J, with 28 bases in between. CDR1 and CDR2 from the germline V gene are SGDLS and YYNGEE. This CDR3 region has 19 residues. CDR3: CASSAPVNRGEGLVNEQFF. As DNA, the CDR3 is TGTGCCAGCAGCGCCCCCGTAAACCGAGGGGAAGGTCTCGTCAATGAGCAGTTCTTC.

The J gene is TRBJ2-3, the V gene TRBV10-3, with D possibly matching TRBD1 (7 bases). The V gene's germline CDR1 is ENHRY and CDR2 SYGVKD. V was trimmed by 2 bases and J by 0 bases, leaving 15 bases between them. The CDR3 extends over 17 amino acids. The CDR3 coding sequence is TGTGCCATCAGTGAGACCCAACAGGGGACTAGCACAGATACGCAGTATTTT. This sequence encodes CAISETQQGTSTDTQYF.

This chain connects TRBV19 to TRBJ1-5, with D tentatively TRBD1 (6 bases). The CDR3 contains 14 residues. Germline loops: CDR1 LNHDA, CDR2 SQIVND (reference sequence). Trimming took 8 bases from V and 4 from J, leaving 15 bases between them. The CDR3 reads CASLDRTANQPQHF. The CDR3 nucleotides are TGTGCCAGTCTAGACCGGACAGCTAATCAGCCCCAGCATTTT.

The rearrangement links TRBV7-3 to TRBJ2-1, with 13 bases identical to TRBD2. The J segment lost 5 bases and the V segment lost 3 bases, leaving 7 bases of the junction unmatched. The CDR3 runs to 17 residues. Germline assignment: CDR1 SGHTA and CDR2 FQGTGA. The CDR3 nucleotides are TGTGCCAGCAGCTTTCGACTAGCGGGAGGCCCCCACAATGAGCAGTTCTTC. It encodes CASSFRLAGGPHNEQFF. The variable domain in full, with the rest retrieved from reference TRBV7-3 and TRBJ2-1, is GAGVSQTPSNKVTEKGKYVELRCDPISGHTALYWYRQSLGQGPEFLIYFQGTGAADDSGLPNDRFFAVRPEGSVSTLKIQRTERGDSAVYLCASSFRLAGGPHNEQFFGPGTRLTVL.

This clone is medium-sized. The V gene is TRBV7-2, the J gene TRBJ2-1; D ambiguous. Trimming shortened V by 1 base and J by 4 bases, and 2 bases separated the two germline ends. The CDR3 is made up of 12 amino acids. Germline V gene data show CDR1 as SGHTA and CDR2 as FQGNSA. CDR3 bases: TGTGCCAGCAGCTTAGTGTACAATGAGCAGTTCTTC. Translated: CASSLVYNEQFF.

V usage is TRBV4-1 and J usage is TRBJ2-1; D is undetermined. The V gene lost 0 bases and the J gene lost 6 bases, with 9 bases spanning the gap. CDR3 size: 14 residues. Germline loops: CDR1 MGHRA, CDR2 YSYEKL. CDR3 sequence: CASSQEKAFNEQFF. The CDR3 DNA sequence: TGCGCCAGCAGCCAAGAAAAAGCGTTCAATGAGCAGTTCTTC.

The chain links TRBV6-5 to TRBJ2-2; maybe TRBD1 (6 bases). The CDR3 has 13 residues. The germline V and J ends were trimmed by 4 bases and 5 bases, with 8 bases remaining between them. The V gene's germline CDR1 is MNHEY and CDR2 SVGAGI. CDR3 in DNA: TGTGCCAGCAGTTTCCAGGGGACCGGGGAGCTGTTTTTT. Translation: CASSFQGTGELFF.

This rearrangement joins TRBV9 to TRBJ2-3, with 8 bases identical to TRBD2. CDR3 length: 14 residues. V lost 5 bases and J lost 2; bases outside the gene matches: 4. Looked up from germline, CDR1 is SGDLS and CDR2 is YYNGEE. The CDR3 DNA reads as TGTGCCAGCAGTTCGGGGGGGAACACAGATACGCAGTATTTT. It is translated as CASSSGGNTDTQYF.

The chain combines TRBV13 with TRBJ2-7, with unresolved D. Germline loops: CDR1 PRHDT, CDR2 FYEKMQ (reference sequence). V was trimmed by 5 bases and J by 0 bases, leaving 5 bases between them. The CDR3 contains 12 residues. CDR3 sequence reads: CASSASSYEQYF. The CDR3 region has the DNA TGTGCCAGCAGCGCAAGCTCCTACGAGCAGTACTTC.

The chain employs TRBV4-3 and TRBJ1-6; 7 bases agree with TRBD1. The junction had 9 bases not matched to a gene; V was cut back by 0 bases and J by 13 bases. This CDR3 contains 15 residues. Germline V gene lookup returns CDR1 LGHNA and CDR2 YSLEER. The CDR3 region is CASSQDGGGVMPLHF. Here the CDR3 DNA reads TGCGCCAGCAGCCAAGACGGAGGGGGCGTAATGCCCCTCCACTTT.

The chain joins TRBV28 to TRBJ1-5, with D possibly matching TRBD1 (6 bases). The V gene lost 5 bases and the J gene lost 3 bases, with 11 bases spanning the gap. Germline V gene sequence: CDR1 MDHEN, CDR2 SYDVKM. CDR3 size: 14 residues. CDR3 region: CASSLQGYNQPQHF. The CDR3 DNA is TGTGCCAGCAGTCTACAGGGATACAATCAGCCCCAGCATTTT.

The chain is built from TRBV27 and TRBJ2-7; 11 bases are shared with TRBD1. Germline loops: CDR1 MNHEY, CDR2 SMNVEV (reference sequence). The CDR3 has 14 amino acids. With 6 bases clipped from V and 1 base from J, the junction kept 2 bases outside the gene matches. The CDR3 reads CASSRDRGSYEQYV. In DNA form, the CDR3 reads TGTGCCAGCAGCCGGGACAGGGGGTCCTACGAGCAGTACGTC.

V is TRBV28 and J is TRBJ2-1, with D unclear. Germline V gives CDR1 MDHEN, CDR2 SYDVKM. The V gene lost 3 bases and the J gene lost 0 bases, with 9 bases spanning the gap. The CDR3 has 15 amino acids. The DNA for the CDR3 is TGTGCCAGCAGTTTGAAGTGGGGCTCCTACAATGAGCAGTTCTTC. Translation: CASSLKWGSYNEQFF.

V usage is TRBV9 and J usage is TRBJ2-2; a possible D gene is TRBD2 (6 bases). The V end was cut by 4 bases, the J end by 1 base, with 17 bases between. The CDR3 spans 17 residues. The germline gives CDR1 SGDLS, CDR2 YYNGEE. CDR3 nucleotides: TGTGCCAGCAGCCCATCTGGCGGGGTCCTGAACACCGGGGAGCTGTTTTTT. Translated, it gives CASSPSGGVLNTGELFF.

The V gene is TRBV30, the J gene TRBJ1-2, with 8 bases identical to TRBD1. The ends lost 0 bases at V and 2 bases at J; junction bases unmatched: 8. The germline V gene has CDR1 GTSNPN and CDR2 SVGIG (reference sequence). This CDR3 has 16 amino acids. Here the CDR3 DNA reads TGTGCCTGGAGTGTCCTAGGACAGGGTGGGAACTATGGCTACACCTTC. Translating it yields CAWSVLGQGGNYGYTF.

The chain is built from TRBV19 and TRBJ1-1; the D gene is possibly TRBD1 (6 bases). Trimming pared 7 bases from V and 11 bases from J, leaving 23 bases between. This CDR3 region has 14 residues. Germline lookup yields CDR1 LNHDA and CDR2 SQIVND (reference sequence). The CDR3 bases are TGTGCCAGTACTTGGGCTGGGGGGCCAAGTCGGGCTTTCTTT. Amino acid sequence: CASTWAGGPSRAFF.

This clone was seen only a few times. The V and J genes are TRBV13 and TRBJ1-1, with a tentative D call TRBD1 (5 bases). V shed 3 bases and J shed 5 bases, with 10 bases lying between them. Per germline, CDR1 PRHDT and CDR2 FYEKMQ (reference sequence). This CDR3 is built from 13 residues. CDR3 amino acids: CASSLTGGTEAFF. CDR3 nucleotide sequence: TGTGCCAGCAGCTTGACGGGGGGGACTGAAGCTTTCTTT.

Turning to this clone: At the DNA level, this CDR3 is encoded by other sequences in the same sample as well. CDR3 coding DNA: TGTGCCAGCAGCTTAGGGCTAGGTGAGCAGTTCTTC. Translated: CASSLGLGEQFF. The J gene is TRBJ2-1, the V gene TRBV13; unclear D gene. The CDR3 has 12 amino acids. With 0 bases removed from V and 9 bases from J, the gap between germline ends came to 6 bases. In germline, CDR1 is PRHDT, CDR2 FYEKMQ (reference sequence).

The chain joins TRBV9 to TRBJ1-1; a possible D gene is TRBD1 (5 bases). Trimming stripped 3 bases from V and 6 bases from J, with 18 bases between. Germline V lookup: CDR1 SGDLS, CDR2 YYNGEE. The CDR3 contains 15 residues. CDR3 amino acids: CASSAIMGRRSEAFF. CDR3 DNA sequence: TGTGCCAGCAGCGCCATCATGGGACGGAGGTCTGAAGCTTTCTTT.

The rearrangement uses TRBV6-1 and TRBJ1-2; 12 nucleotides match TRBD1. The CDR3 is made up of 13 amino acids. Germline V CDR1 and CDR2: MNHNS, SASEGT. The V segment lost 6 bases and the J segment 8 bases; nucleotides outside the gene matches: 4. CDR3 loop: CASRGTGGEGYTF. Here the CDR3 DNA reads TGTGCCAGCAGAGGGACAGGGGGCGAGGGCTACACCTTC.